This T cell receptor (beta chain) was identified in a study of cytomegalovirus exposure and HLA in healthy donors. PCR employed 60 Vbeta and 13 Jbeta primers. Method: immunoSEQ multiplex PCR; TCRdb's copy keeps in-frame clones and lacks some. The sample has 130,000 or so clones, 77% seen once. The sequence came from a female donor in good health and CMV-seronegative. Sequencing was performed on PBMCs.

Written as DNA, the CDR3 is TGTGCCAGCAGTTACGAGGGGGTAGGCTATGGCTACACCTTC. Amino acids: CASSYEGVGYGYTF. This chain links TRBV6-6 with TRBJ1-2; the D gene is possibly TRBD1 (6 bases). Trimming left V 2 bases short and J 4 bases short, with 11 bases between. There are 14 residues in the CDR3. The germline CDR1 and CDR2 sequences are MNHNY and SVGAGI (reference sequence).